This passage covers 20 T cell receptor beta chains from one sample sequenced in a study of control samples from healthy donors and cancer patients. Here immunoSEQ multiplex PCR was the method, and the copy in TCRdb shows in-frame clones only, minus some. The sample records 130,000 or so clones, around nine tenths being singletons. Sequenced: blood. Receptors originate from a man aged 45-65 years in good health.

V and J are TRBV12-3 or TRBV12-4 and TRBJ2-3; D gene ambiguous. Trimming took off 7 bases at V and 5 bases at J, with 10 bases between the two ends. This CDR3 has 12 amino acids. CDR3 DNA: TGTGCCAGCACCCCTGTATTAGATACGCAGTATTTT. This encodes CASTPVLDTQYF.

Turning to this clone: A read error may account for a junction end that differs from germline. This sequence joins TRBV2 and TRBJ2-2; D is unresolved. CDR3 length equals 16 residues. Germline lookup yields CDR1 SNHLY and CDR2 FYNNEI. Here the CDR3 DNA reads TGTGCCAGCAGCGAAGATGCCCTCTCGAACACCGGGGAGCTGTTTTTT. As protein: CASSEDALSNTGELFF.

The chain combines TRBV2 with TRBJ2-3; D gene uncertain. This CDR3 is built from 15 residues. Trimming left V 1 base short and J 0 bases short, with 8 bases between. Per the germline V gene, CDR1 is SNHLY and CDR2 is FYNNEI. The CDR3 reads CASSEGVASTDTQYF. The CDR3, as DNA: TGTGCCAGCAGTGAAGGGGTAGCTAGCACAGATACGCAGTATTTT. The full variable domain, with the rest looked up from reference TRBV2 and TRBJ2-3, is EPEVTQTPSHQVTQMGQEVILRCVPISNHLYFYWYRQILGQKVEFLVSFYNNEISEKSEIFDDQFSVERPDGSNFTLKIRSTKLEDSAMYFCASSEGVASTDTQYFGPGTRLTVL.

V and J are TRBV2 and TRBJ1-2; D remains unclear. With 4 bases removed from V and 2 bases from J, the gap between germline ends came to 11 bases. Germline V gene data show CDR1 as SNHLY and CDR2 as FYNNEI. The CDR3 is 14 residues long. The CDR3 coding sequence is TGTGCCAGCAGTGGGGGTCAGAACAACTATGGCTACACCTTC. Translating gives CASSGGQNNYGYTF.

This clone appeared once. This sequence joins TRBV6-5 and TRBJ2-6, with 8 bases matching TRBD1. The CDR3 is made up of 12 amino acids. The germline gives CDR1 MNHEY, CDR2 SVGAGI. The V gene end was trimmed by 8 bases and the J gene end by 14 bases; junction bases not matched to a gene: 8. The CDR3 nucleotides read TGTGCCAGCCGGACAGGGAGCTTATTCCTGACTTTC. This sequence encodes CASRTGSLFLTF.

The J gene is TRBJ1-5, the V gene TRBV5-6; no firm D call. Germline V gene data show CDR1 as SGHDT and CDR2 as YYEEEE. The V end lost 1 base, the J end lost 2 bases, and 13 bases lay between the germline ends. The CDR3 sequence is 16 residues long. This CDR3 reads CASSLSGWIGNQPQHF. The CDR3 DNA reads as TGTGCCAGCAGCTTGTCGGGTTGGATTGGCAATCAGCCCCAGCATTTT.

The J gene is TRBJ1-5, the V gene TRBV18; 7 bases map to TRBD1. J lost 11 bases, V lost 3 bases, and 4 bases had no gene match. CDR3 length equals 12 residues. Germline CDR1 reads KGHSH; CDR2 reads LQKENI. CDR3 DNA: TGTGCCAGCTCACCCGACAGGGTGGCCCAGCATTTT. Protein: CASSPDRVAQHF.

The J gene is TRBJ1-1, the V gene TRBV24-1, with D perhaps TRBD1 (5 bases). V gave up 9 bases and J gave up 1 base, with 17 bases separating them. Germline-derived CDR1 and CDR2 are KGHDR and SFDVKD. The CDR3 runs to 15 residues. The CDR3 spells CATQARDRTNTEAFF. CDR3 coding DNA: TGTGCCACCCAAGCCCGGGACCGGACGAACACTGAAGCTTTCTTT.

This clone was observed a single time. The CDR3 loop reads CASSLGEHGNQETQYF. CDR3 coding DNA: TGCGCCAGCAGCTTAGGGGAACACGGGAACCAAGAGACCCAGTACTTC. The rearrangement joins TRBV5-1 to TRBJ2-5; D may match TRBD1 or TRBD2 (5 bases each). CDR1 and CDR2 from the germline V gene are SGHRS and YFSETQ. The CDR3 contains 16 residues. Trimming cost V 2 bases and J 0 bases, with 14 bases left between them.

DNA of the CDR3: TGCGCCAGCAGCTTTGGGCAGGGCTCCTACAATGAGCAGTTCTTC. It yields the protein CASSFGQGSYNEQFF. This chain uses TRBV5-1 with TRBJ2-1; perhaps TRBD1 as D (5 bases). Per germline, CDR1 SGHRS and CDR2 YFSETQ. The CDR3 extends over 15 amino acids. V dropped 2 bases and J dropped 0 bases, with 9 bases sitting between them. Filled out from reference TRBV5-1 and TRBJ2-1, the complete variable domain reads KAGVTQTPRYLIKTRGQQVTLSCSPISGHRSVSWYQQTPGQGLQFLFEYFSETQRNKGNFPGRFSGRQFSNSRSEMNVSTLELGDSALYLCASSFGQGSYNEQFFGPGTRLTVL.

Comments on this clone: The same CDR3 arises from other DNA sequences in this sample as well. J is TRBJ2-3 and V is TRBV28; D not certain. V lost 5 bases and J 0 bases, leaving 6 bases between the germline ends. CDR1 and CDR2 from the germline V gene are MDHEN and SYDVKM. This CDR3 comprises 13 residues. CDR3 in DNA: TGTGCCAGCAGTCCCCCTAGCACAGATACGCAGTATTTT. The encoded protein is CASSPPSTDTQYF. Looking up the rest from reference TRBV28 and TRBJ2-3 gives the full variable domain: DVKVTQSSRYLVKRTGEKVFLECVQDMDHENMFWYRQDPGLGLRLIYFSYDVKMKEKGDIPEGYSVSREKKERFSLILESASTNQTSMYLCASSPPSTDTQYFGPGTRLTVL.

The DNA for the CDR3 is TGTGCCAGCAGCTTAGGAGCGTTCGGGTCCTACGAGCAGTACTTC. Protein sequence: CASSLGAFGSYEQYF. The chain is built from TRBV11-2 and TRBJ2-7, with D hard to call. Germline CDR1 is SGHAT and CDR2 is FQNNGV. This CDR3 region has 15 residues. V gave up 1 base and J gave up 1 base, with 11 bases separating them.

The chain has TRBV24-1 and TRBJ2-5; D gene unclear. V lost 4 bases and J 4 bases, leaving 12 bases between the germline ends. Per the germline V gene, CDR1 is KGHDR and CDR2 is SFDVKD. The CDR3 extends over 14 amino acids. In DNA, the CDR3 is TGTGCCACCAGTGAACGTAGGGCGAGAGAGACCCAGTACTTC. Its protein product is CATSERRARETQYF.

The chain has TRBV30 and TRBJ1-4; D remains ambiguous. V was shortened by 7 bases and J by 5 bases, with 14 bases between the two germline ends. CDR1 GTSNPN and CDR2 SVGIG come from the germline V gene (reference sequence). There are 13 residues in the CDR3. The CDR3 here is CASPLQENEKLFF. The CDR3 DNA reads as TGTGCCTCTCCTTTGCAGGAAAATGAAAAACTGTTTTTT.

The chain combines TRBV30 with TRBJ1-3, with TRBD1 matching 10 bases. CDR3 length equals 15 residues. Trimming took 1 base from V and 4 from J; bases not matched to a gene: 4. Per germline, CDR1 GTSNPN and CDR2 SVGIG (reference sequence). CDR3: CAWSADRGHGNTIYF. The CDR3 region has the DNA TGTGCCTGGAGTGCCGACAGGGGGCACGGAAACACCATATATTTT.

The J gene is TRBJ2-7, the V gene TRBV6-2 or TRBV6-3; 11 positions match TRBD1. The J segment lost 2 bases and the V segment lost 2 bases, leaving 8 bases of the junction unmatched. Germline CDR1 reads MNHEY; CDR2 reads SVGEGT. There are 17 residues in the CDR3. CDR3 bases: TGTGCCAGCAGTTACACCCCGGGACAGGGGGTCACCTACGAGCAGTACTTC. Its protein is CASSYTPGQGVTYEQYF.

V and J are TRBV5-1 and TRBJ2-7; 9 positions agree with TRBD1. Germline V gene data show CDR1 as SGHRS and CDR2 as YFSETQ. CDR3 length: 14 residues. V was pared by 4 bases and J by 5 bases, with 7 bases of the junction left unmatched. The CDR3 region is CASSMGQGIDEQYF. The CDR3 region has the DNA TGCGCCAGCAGCATGGGACAGGGTATCGACGAGCAGTACTTC. Full variable domain (outside the CDR3, taken from reference TRBV5-1 and TRBJ2-7): KAGVTQTPRYLIKTRGQQVTLSCSPISGHRSVSWYQQTPGQGLQFLFEYFSETQRNKGNFPGRFSGRQFSNSRSEMNVSTLELGDSALYLCASSMGQGIDEQYFGPGTRLTVT.

This sequence joins TRBV19 and TRBJ2-7, with 9 bases identical to TRBD1. The CDR3 spans 13 residues. CDR1 and CDR2 (germline): LNHDA, SQIVND (reference sequence). The V segment lost 4 bases and the J segment 6 bases; nucleotides outside the gene matches: 4. This chain's CDR3 is CASSTRDRAEQYF. CDR3 DNA: TGTGCCAGTAGTACCAGGGACAGGGCCGAGCAGTACTTC.

The V gene is TRBV30, the J gene TRBJ1-1, with D unclear. The germline CDR1 and CDR2 sequences are GTSNPN and SVGIG (reference sequence). V was pared by 5 bases and J by 10 bases, with 14 bases between. This CDR3 is 11 amino acids long. The CDR3 nucleotides are TGTGCCTGGGGCGGGGTCGGTGGAGCTTTCTTT. Protein product: CAWGGVGGAFF.

This chain joins TRBV7-3 and TRBJ2-2; 8 positions match TRBD1. The CDR3 runs 14 residues. Trimming cost V 6 bases and J 4 bases; bases outside gene matches: 4. Germline CDR1 SGHTA, CDR2 FQGTGA. The CDR3 protein is CASRFTGGTGELFF. The CDR3 bases are TGTGCCAGCAGATTTACAGGGGGCACCGGGGAGCTGTTTTTT.